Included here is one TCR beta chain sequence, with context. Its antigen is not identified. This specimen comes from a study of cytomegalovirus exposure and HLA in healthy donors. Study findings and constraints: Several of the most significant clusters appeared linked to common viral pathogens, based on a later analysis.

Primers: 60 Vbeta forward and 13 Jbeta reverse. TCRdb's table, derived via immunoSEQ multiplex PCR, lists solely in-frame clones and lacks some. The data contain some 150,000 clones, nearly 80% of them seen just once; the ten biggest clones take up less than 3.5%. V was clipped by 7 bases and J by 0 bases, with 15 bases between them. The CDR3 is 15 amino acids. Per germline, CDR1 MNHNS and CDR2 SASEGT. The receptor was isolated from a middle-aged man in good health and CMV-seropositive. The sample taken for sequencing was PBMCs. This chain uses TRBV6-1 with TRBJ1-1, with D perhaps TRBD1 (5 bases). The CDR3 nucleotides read TGTGCCAGCACCAAGACCGACAGAATGAACACTGAAGCTTTCTTT. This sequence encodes CASTKTDRMNTEAFF.